A selection of T cell receptor beta chains follows, all from one sample in a study of cytomegalovirus exposure and HLA in healthy donors. Clones were read by immunoSEQ multiplex PCR, and TCRdb kept only the in-frame ones, dropping some. The table includes approximately 130,000 clones, 70% to 90% detected once. The sequenced material came from PBMCs. These receptors came from a man aged 40-50 years in good health and CMV-seronegative. Both conserved end residues are part of each CDR3. D genes are given only for firm matches. Not every row has a clone size; where given, it reads once, few, many or a size class.

d_call: TRBD2; v_call: TRBV7-2; j_call: TRBJ2-7; clone_size: .; cdr3_nt: TGTGCCAGCAGCTCCCCTAGCGGAGCCTACGAGCAGTACTTC; cdr3_aa: CASSSPSGAYEQYF
d_call: .; v_call: TRBV4-3; j_call: TRBJ2-2; clone_size: .; cdr3_nt: TGCGCCAGCAGCCAAGTTATCGGGGTTCCCGGGGAGCTGTTTTTT; cdr3_aa: CASSQVIGVPGELFF
d_call: .; v_call: TRBV19; j_call: TRBJ2-1; clone_size: .; cdr3_nt: TGTGCCAGTAGTGGGGATCTGGACATCAGCTCCTACAATGAGCAGTTCTTC; cdr3_aa: CASSGDLDISSYNEQFF
d_call: TRBD1; v_call: TRBV15; j_call: TRBJ1-1; clone_size: .; cdr3_nt: TGTGCCACCAGCAGAACGACAGGGGGTAACACTGAAGCTTTCTTT; cdr3_aa: CATSRTTGGNTEAFF
d_call: .; v_call: TRBV9; j_call: TRBJ1-1; clone_size: few; cdr3_nt: TGTGCCAGCAGCGTAGCACCGGAGCTCAGGAACACTGAAGCTTTCTTT; cdr3_aa: CASSVAPELRNTEAFF
d_call: .; v_call: TRBV6-5; j_call: TRBJ2-2; clone_size: .; cdr3_nt: TGTGCCAGCAGTCTCGGACAGTTTAACACCGGGGAGCTGTTTTTT; cdr3_aa: CASSLGQFNTGELFF
d_call: .; v_call: TRBV7-2; j_call: TRBJ1-3; clone_size: .; cdr3_nt: TGTGCCAGCAGCTTAGCGGGGGGGGCTCTCTCTGGAAACACCATATATTTT; cdr3_aa: CASSLAGGALSGNTIYF
d_call: .; v_call: TRBV4-3; j_call: TRBJ2-2; clone_size: .; cdr3_nt: TGCGCCAGCACTTCTTGGTGGGGGGAGAACACCGGGGAGCTGTTTTTT; cdr3_aa: CASTSWWGENTGELFF
d_call: TRBD2; v_call: TRBV27; j_call: TRBJ2-7; clone_size: few; cdr3_nt: TGTGCCAGCAGTTTAAAACCTAGCGGGAGCTCCTACGAGCAGTACTTC; cdr3_aa: CASSLKPSGSSYEQYF
d_call: .; v_call: TRBV18; j_call: TRBJ1-1; clone_size: few; cdr3_nt: TGTGCCAGCTCACCCGCGGGCACTGAAGCTTTCTTT; cdr3_aa: CASSPAGTEAFF
d_call: TRBD1; v_call: TRBV5-4; j_call: TRBJ2-5; clone_size: .; cdr3_nt: TGTGCCACCAAGCTTGGCGACAGGGGGTGGTCAGAGACCCAGTACTTC; cdr3_aa: CATKLGDRGWSETQYF
d_call: TRBD2; v_call: TRBV7-2; j_call: TRBJ2-3; clone_size: few; cdr3_nt: TGTGCCAGCAGCCGGGCTAGCGGGGTTAGCACAGATACGCAGTATTTT; cdr3_aa: CASSRASGVSTDTQYF
d_call: .; v_call: TRBV6-5; j_call: TRBJ1-2; clone_size: .; cdr3_nt: TGTGCCAGCAGTTACTCGTTGTCAGGGGTTAGCTATGGCTACACCTTC; cdr3_aa: CASSYSLSGVSYGYTF
d_call: TRBD1; v_call: TRBV7-2; j_call: TRBJ1-5; clone_size: few; cdr3_nt: TGTGCCAGCAGCTTACGCGGACAGGGCAGCAATCAGCCCCAGCATTTT; cdr3_aa: CASSLRGQGSNQPQHF
d_call: TRBD2; v_call: TRBV5-1; j_call: TRBJ2-1; clone_size: .; cdr3_nt: TGCGCCAGCAGTAGTAGCGGGGGCGAACCCTACAATGAGCAGTTCTTC; cdr3_aa: CASSSSGGEPYNEQFF
d_call: TRBD2; v_call: TRBV19; j_call: TRBJ2-5; clone_size: .; cdr3_nt: TGTGCCAGTAGTACCTGGAGGCGGGGGTACCAAGAGACCCAGTACTTC; cdr3_aa: CASSTWRRGYQETQYF
d_call: .; v_call: TRBV19; j_call: TRBJ1-2; clone_size: .; cdr3_nt: TGTGCCAGTAGTGGGGCGGCGAACCTAAACTATGGCTACACCTTC; cdr3_aa: CASSGAANLNYGYTF
d_call: TRBD1; v_call: TRBV6-5; j_call: TRBJ1-2; clone_size: .; cdr3_nt: TGTGCCAGCAGGGGGACAGGGTTAACGGCTGGCTACACCTTC; cdr3_aa: CASRGTGLTAGYTF
d_call: .; v_call: TRBV5-6; j_call: TRBJ1-4; clone_size: .; cdr3_nt: TGTGCCAGCAGCTCGACAGCCTTCGCAACTAATGAAAAACTGTTTTTT; cdr3_aa: CASSSTAFATNEKLFF
d_call: .; v_call: TRBV27; j_call: TRBJ1-2; clone_size: .; cdr3_nt: TGTGCCAGCAGTTTCCAGGGCGACTATGGCTACACCTTC; cdr3_aa: CASSFQGDYGYTF
d_call: .; v_call: TRBV21-1; j_call: TRBJ2-1; clone_size: .; cdr3_nt: TGTGCCAGCAGCAAAAAGACAGCCTACAATGAGCAGTTCTTC; cdr3_aa: CASSKKTAYNEQFF
d_call: TRBD1; v_call: TRBV4-2; j_call: TRBJ2-2; clone_size: few; cdr3_nt: TGTGCCAGCAGCCAAGAGCCCCCAGGGGGCGCGAACACCGGGGGGCTGTTTTTT; cdr3_aa: CASSQEPPGGANTGGLFF
d_call: TRBD2; v_call: TRBV6-5; j_call: TRBJ2-7; clone_size: .; cdr3_nt: TGTGCCAGCAGTTACGGACTAGCGGGAGCCGGGGAGCAGTACTTC; cdr3_aa: CASSYGLAGAGEQYF
d_call: TRBD2; v_call: TRBV15; j_call: TRBJ2-4; clone_size: .; cdr3_nt: TGTGCCACCATGCTAGCGGGAGCAGACATTCAGTACTTC; cdr3_aa: CATMLAGADIQYF
d_call: TRBD1; v_call: TRBV5-1; j_call: TRBJ2-7; clone_size: .; cdr3_nt: TGCGCCAGCAGCCTTAGACAGGGCTTACCCTACGAGCAGTACTTC; cdr3_aa: CASSLRQGLPYEQYF
d_call: TRBD1; v_call: TRBV4-3; j_call: TRBJ2-2; clone_size: .; cdr3_nt: TGCGCCAGCAGCCAAGCCCCGGGACAGGGGATCGGGGAGCTGTTTTTT; cdr3_aa: CASSQAPGQGIGELFF
d_call: TRBD1; v_call: TRBV2; j_call: TRBJ2-7; clone_size: .; cdr3_nt: TGTGCCAGCAGGCCGGGACAGGGGATATACGAGCAGTACTTC; cdr3_aa: CASRPGQGIYEQYF
d_call: TRBD1; v_call: TRBV2; j_call: TRBJ2-1; clone_size: .; cdr3_nt: TGTGCCAGCAGTCCCGGGACAGGGAGTTTCAATGAGCAGTTCTTC; cdr3_aa: CASSPGTGSFNEQFF
d_call: .; v_call: TRBV27; j_call: TRBJ1-5; clone_size: .; cdr3_nt: TGTGCCAGCAGCCCACGGGGGGACAATCAGCCCCAGCATTTT; cdr3_aa: CASSPRGDNQPQHF
d_call: .; v_call: TRBV27; j_call: TRBJ2-6; clone_size: .; cdr3_nt: TGTGCCAGCAGTTTACGGGGTGCCGACTCTGGGGCCAACGTCCTGACTTTC; cdr3_aa: CASSLRGADSGANVLTF
d_call: .; v_call: TRBV28; j_call: TRBJ2-1; clone_size: .; cdr3_nt: TGTGCCAGCAGCCCCTCACTAGGATTCTACAATGAGCAGTTCTTC; cdr3_aa: CASSPSLGFYNEQFF
d_call: .; v_call: TRBV7-9; j_call: TRBJ2-7; clone_size: few; cdr3_nt: TGTGCCAGCAGCTTTGAATCGGGAGTATTTGTCTACGAGCAGTACTTC; cdr3_aa: CASSFESGVFVYEQYF
d_call: .; v_call: TRBV10-1; j_call: TRBJ2-2; clone_size: .; cdr3_nt: TGCGCCAGCAGTGTGTCCCCCGGGGGGCCGGGCACCGGGGAGCTGTTTTTT; cdr3_aa: CASSVSPGGPGTGELFF
d_call: TRBD1; v_call: TRBV5-1; j_call: TRBJ2-7; clone_size: few; cdr3_nt: TGCGCCAGCAGCTTGCTCGGGACAGCCTCCTACGAGCAGTACTTC; cdr3_aa: CASSLLGTASYEQYF
d_call: .; v_call: TRBV7-2; j_call: TRBJ2-7; clone_size: .; cdr3_nt: TGTGCCAGCAGCCCTCTTAGATCCTACGAGCAGTACTTC; cdr3_aa: CASSPLRSYEQYF
d_call: TRBD1; v_call: TRBV5-4; j_call: TRBJ1-2; clone_size: once; cdr3_nt: TGTGCCAGCAGCTTGGTAACAGGGGGCATGGCTGGTGGCTACACCTTC; cdr3_aa: CASSLVTGGMAGGYTF
d_call: .; v_call: TRBV5-1; j_call: TRBJ2-5; clone_size: few; cdr3_nt: TGCGCCAGCAGCGTAGGCATTACCGGGGAGACCCAGTACTTC; cdr3_aa: CASSVGITGETQYF